One sample yielded the 19 T cell receptor beta chains listed below, sequenced in a study of CD8+ T cells in alopecia areata. The treatment denotes: oral pan-JAK inhibitor, 5-10 mg twice daily. RNA extraction and reverse transcription yielded cDNA as sequencing template. Sequencing used immunoSEQ multiplex PCR; TCRdb keeps in-frame clones, though not all of them. The repertoire holds about 220,000 clones, with about 57% as singletons. Here the sequenced sample was CD4+ T cells sorted from blood, taken at week 4, from a patient treated with tofacitinib. These receptors were taken from a human donor with alopecia areata.

The chain employs TRBV9 and TRBJ2-1, with TRBD2 identical over 11 bases. The CDR3 totals 16 residues. The germline gives CDR1 SGDLS, CDR2 YYNGEE. V gave up 4 bases and J gave up 3 bases; unmatched junction bases: 6. CDR3 nucleotides: TGTGCCAGCAGCCCATCCGGGACTAGCGGCTACAATGAGCAGTTCTTC. Encoded protein: CASSPSGTSGYNEQFF.

The chain has TRBV29-1 and TRBJ1-1; 7 bases align to TRBD1. This CDR3 comprises 11 residues. Germline CDR1 and CDR2: SQVTM and ANQGSEA. Unmatched junction bases numbered 10, after V lost 8 bases and J lost 10 bases. This CDR3 is CSSSQGGGAFF. The CDR3 region has the DNA TGCAGCTCATCACAAGGGGGCGGAGCTTTCTTT.

This clone was observed a handful of times. This chain joins TRBV29-1 and TRBJ1-2; D is unclear. CDR1 is SQVTM and CDR2 is ANQGSEA in the germline V gene. This CDR3 spans 13 amino acids. V lost 6 bases and J lost 0, with 11 bases in between. The CDR3 region has the DNA TGCAGCGTGGCACTTCAGGCTAACTATGGCTACACCTTC. This codes for CSVALQANYGYTF.

This clone was detected once. This chain's CDR3 is CASSSRDAGANVLTF. The CDR3 bases are TGTGCCAGCAGCTCCCGCGACGCGGGGGCCAACGTCCTGACTTTC. The V gene is TRBV7-2, the J gene TRBJ2-6; D unclear. Per the germline V gene, CDR1 is SGHTA and CDR2 is FQGNSA. V was clipped by 4 bases and J by 4 bases, with 11 bases between them. The CDR3 extends over 15 amino acids.

The chain uses TRBV2 and TRBJ2-5; 9 nucleotides align to TRBD1. The CDR3 is made up of 13 amino acids. CDR1 is SNHLY, CDR2 FYNNEI, per germline. The trim removed 4 bases at V and 4 bases at J, leaving 1 base unmatched. CDR3 nucleotide sequence: TGTGCCAGCAGTGGACAGGGGGGAGAGACCCAGTACTTC. Its protein is CASSGQGGETQYF.

V and J are TRBV5-1 and TRBJ1-2; 8 nucleotides match TRBD1. V was clipped by 0 bases and J by 6 bases; unmatched bases: 7. The CDR3 totals 15 residues. Germline-derived CDR1 and CDR2 are SGHRS and YFSETQ. The CDR3 bases are TGCGCCAGCAGCTTGGCGGGACAGGTTAGCGATGGCTACACCTTC. It specifies CASSLAGQVSDGYTF.

The CDR3 DNA reads TGTGCCAGCAGGTCGGTTACATCCTACGAGCAGTACTTC. As protein: CASRSVTSYEQYF. The rearrangement joins TRBV5-6 to TRBJ2-7; unclear D gene. Germline CDR1 and CDR2: SGHDT and YYEEEE. Trimming stripped 5 bases from V and 1 base from J, with 10 bases between. The CDR3 is 13 amino acids.

A remark on this clone: At one end the junction does not follow the germline gene, possibly because of a read error. The rearrangement links TRBV7-2 to TRBJ1-2, with D unclear. The CDR3 loop spans 12 amino acids. Germline V gene lookup returns CDR1 SGHTA and CDR2 FQGNSA. The CDR3 spells CASSLTLSTIIF. CDR3 nucleotide sequence: TGTGCCAGCAGCTTAACTCTCTCAACGATAATCTTC.

The genes are TRBV7-6 and TRBJ2-3; the D gene is possibly TRBD1 (5 bases). V was trimmed by 4 bases and J by 0 bases, leaving 11 bases between them. Per germline, CDR1 SGHVS and CDR2 FNYEAQ. The CDR3 has 15 amino acids. The CDR3 DNA sequence: TGTGCCAGCAGCTCAACACAGGACAGCACAGATACGCAGTATTTT. It encodes CASSSTQDSTDTQYF.

The chain combines TRBV7-2 with TRBJ2-3; D is perhaps TRBD1 or TRBD2 (6 bases each). Trimming removed 5 bases from V and 4 bases from J, with 19 bases in between. From germline, CDR1 is SGHTA and CDR2 FQGNSA. The CDR3 loop spans 16 amino acids. The CDR3 reads CASSPLGGGLPDTQYF. CDR3 nucleotides: TGTGCCAGCAGCCCCCTAGGTGGGGGGCTTCCAGATACGCAGTATTTT.

This clone was counted at least ten times. The chain is built from TRBV5-1 and TRBJ1-1; TRBD1 aligns across 10 bases. Germline loops: CDR1 SGHRS, CDR2 YFSETQ. V lost 0 bases, J lost 5 bases, and 7 bases stayed unmatched. The CDR3 is 16 amino acids. The CDR3 DNA is TGCGCCAGCAGCTTGGAGGGACAGGGGAGAAGGACTGAAGCTTTCTTT. Translated: CASSLEGQGRRTEAFF.

This chain links TRBV30 with TRBJ1-1; TRBD1 matches at 10 bases. The V and J ends lost 1 base and 5 bases, in that order; junction bases with no gene match: 4. The CDR3 length is 14 residues. In germline, CDR1 is GTSNPN, CDR2 SVGIG (reference sequence). The CDR3 DNA reads as TGTGCCTGGAGTGGGGGACAGGGGAGAACTGAAGCTTTCTTT. This encodes CAWSGGQGRTEAFF.

J is TRBJ1-1 and V is TRBV5-1; no firm D call. Trimming left V 6 bases short and J 1 base short, with 7 bases between. Germline CDR1 reads SGHRS; CDR2 reads YFSETQ. CDR3 length: 12 amino acids. CDR3 coding DNA: TGCGCCAGCATTGGAGCGAACACTGAAGCTTTCTTT. Amino acid sequence: CASIGANTEAFF.

The chain couples TRBV12-5 to TRBJ2-7; D might be TRBD1 (5 bases). From germline, CDR1 is LGHNT and CDR2 FRNRAP. The CDR3 length is 13 residues. V dropped 9 bases and J dropped 3 bases, with 15 bases sitting between them. In DNA form, the CDR3 reads TGTGCTAGCCAGGGTGGAGTCTACTACGAGCAGTACTTC. It codes for CASQGGVYYEQYF. Complete variable domain (other parts from reference TRBV12-5 and TRBJ2-7): DARVTQTPRHKVTEMGQEVTMRCQPILGHNTVFWYRQTMMQGLELLAYFRNRAPLDDSGMPKDRFSAEMPDATLATLKIQPSEPRDSAVYFCASQGGVYYEQYFGPGTRLTVT.

The chain links TRBV2 to TRBJ1-1, with D tentatively TRBD1 (6 bases). V shed 3 bases and J shed 7 bases, with 18 bases lying between them. The CDR3 is 15 amino acids. Germline-derived CDR1 and CDR2 are SNHLY and FYNNEI. As DNA, the CDR3 is TGTGCCAGCAGTGACCCCCAAGGGGGTAATCTTGAAGCTTTCTTT. It codes for CASSDPQGGNLEAFF.

This chain links TRBV7-9 with TRBJ1-5; the match to TRBD1 covers 7 bases. The germline V gene has CDR1 SEHNR and CDR2 FQNEAQ (reference sequence). This CDR3 has 15 residues. V shed 5 bases, J shed 4 bases, and the junction held 8 bases outside the gene matches. CDR3 sequence (DNA): TGTGCCAGCAGCGGACTAGGGACAGCTAATCAGCCCCAGCATTTT. It translates to CASSGLGTANQPQHF. The complete variable domain, with remaining parts taken from reference TRBV7-9 and TRBJ1-5, reads DTGVSQNPRHKITKRGQNVTFRCDPISEHNRLYWYRQTLGQGPEFLTYFQNEAQLEKSRLLSDRFSAERPKGSFSTLEIQRTEQGDSAMYLCASSGLGTANQPQHFGDGTRLSIL.

As concerns this clone: Because the CDR3's place on the DNA is in doubt, the DNA is left out and the CDR3 is given as listed by TCRdb. This chain joins TRBV29-1 and TRBJ1-2. The CDR3 is 11 amino acids in total, end residues counted. Germline V gene sequence: CDR1 SQVTM, CDR2 ANQGSEA. This CDR3 reads CSVGVGAWHTF.

This clone was picked up a small number of times. This chain connects TRBV11-2 to TRBJ1-1, with a weak D call TRBD1 (5 bases). This CDR3 has 13 amino acids. The V gene lost 1 base and the J gene lost 9 bases, with 12 bases spanning the gap. Germline values: CDR1 SGHAT, CDR2 FQNNGV. The CDR3 spells CASSLGKGSKAFF. CDR3 bases: TGTGCCAGCAGCTTAGGGAAGGGGAGTAAAGCTTTCTTT. The whole variable domain, remainder taken from reference TRBV11-2 and TRBJ1-1, is EAGVAQSPRYKIIEKRQSVAFWCNPISGHATLYWYQQILGQGPKLLIQFQNNGVVDDSQLPKDRFSAERLKGVDSTLKIQPAKLEDSAVYLCASSLGKGSKAFFGQGTRLTVV.

The V call is TRBV28, the J call TRBJ1-2; no reliable D call. The CDR3 has 14 amino acids. Germline CDR1 MDHEN, CDR2 SYDVKM. V shed 6 bases and J shed 0 bases, with 11 bases lying between them. CDR3 in DNA: TGTGCCAGCAGGGAGGGCAGAACTAACTATGGCTACACCTTC. Amino acid sequence: CASREGRTNYGYTF.